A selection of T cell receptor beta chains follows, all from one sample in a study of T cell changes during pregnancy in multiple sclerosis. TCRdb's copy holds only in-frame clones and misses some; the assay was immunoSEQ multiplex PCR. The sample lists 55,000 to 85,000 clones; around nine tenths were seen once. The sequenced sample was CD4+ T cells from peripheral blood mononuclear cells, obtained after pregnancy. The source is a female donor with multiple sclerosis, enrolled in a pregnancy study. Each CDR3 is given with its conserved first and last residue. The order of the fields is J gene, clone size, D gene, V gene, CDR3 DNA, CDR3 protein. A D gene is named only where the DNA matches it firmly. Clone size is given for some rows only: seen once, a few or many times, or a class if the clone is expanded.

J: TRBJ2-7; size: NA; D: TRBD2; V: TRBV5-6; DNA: TGTGCCAGCAGCAATATGACTAGCGGGAGAGTCGACGAGCAGTACTTC; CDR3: CASSNMTSGRVDEQYF
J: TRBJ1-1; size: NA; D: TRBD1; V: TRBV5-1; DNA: TGCGCCAGCAGCTTGGACAGGGGAGATCTGACTGAAGCTTTCTTT; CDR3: CASSLDRGDLTEAFF
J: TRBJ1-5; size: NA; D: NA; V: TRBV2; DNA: TGTGCCAGCGTAAGACAGGAAAATCAGCCCCAGCATTTT; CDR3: CASVRQENQPQHF
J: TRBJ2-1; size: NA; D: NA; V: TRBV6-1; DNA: TGTGCCAGCAGTGAATATAGGGTCCCGGGACTCAGCTCCTACAATGAGCAGTTCTTC; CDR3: CASSEYRVPGLSSYNEQFF
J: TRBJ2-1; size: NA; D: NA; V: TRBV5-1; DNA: TGCGCCAGCAGCTCCGTCCCAGGTGGGGGCGATGAGCAGTTCTTC; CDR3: CASSSVPGGGDEQFF
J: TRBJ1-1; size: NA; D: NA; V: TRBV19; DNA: TGTGCCAGTAGTATAGATCACACGAACACTGAAGCTTTCTTT; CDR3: CASSIDHTNTEAFF
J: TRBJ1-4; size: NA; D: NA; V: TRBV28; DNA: TGTGCCAGCAGGCCGAGGGGGAGCGACCCCTATGAAAAACTGTTTTTT; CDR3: CASRPRGSDPYEKLFF
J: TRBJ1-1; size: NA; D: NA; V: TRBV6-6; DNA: TGTGCCAGCAGTTATGACGGCCAGCGGAACACTGAAGCTTTCTTT; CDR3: CASSYDGQRNTEAFF
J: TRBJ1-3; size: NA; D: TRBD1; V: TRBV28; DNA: TGTGCCAGCAGTATTTACAGGGGGCCGGGAAACACCATATATTTT; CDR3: CASSIYRGPGNTIYF
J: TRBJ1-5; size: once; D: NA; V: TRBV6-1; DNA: TGTGCCAGCAGTGTTGGGCAGGGTCGCAATCAGCCCCAGCATTTT; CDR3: CASSVGQGRNQPQHF
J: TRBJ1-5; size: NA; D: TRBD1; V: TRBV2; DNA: TGTGCCAGCAGACCGGACAGGGGAATCAATCAGCCCCAGCATTTT; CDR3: CASRPDRGINQPQHF
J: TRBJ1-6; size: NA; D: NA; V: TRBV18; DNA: TGTGCCAGCTCACCACTAAACCCTGCGTCGGGGGATTCACCCCTCCACTTT; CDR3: CASSPLNPASGDSPLHF
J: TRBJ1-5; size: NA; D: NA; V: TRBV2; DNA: TGTGCCAGCAGTGAATCGGCGGGGGGGAATCAGCCCCAGCATTTT; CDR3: CASSESAGGNQPQHF
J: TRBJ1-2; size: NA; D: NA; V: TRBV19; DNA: TGTGCCTCCCAAGGGGACAAGTTCCAGGGCTACACCTTC; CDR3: CASQGDKFQGYTF
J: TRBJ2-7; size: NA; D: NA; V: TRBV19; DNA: TGTGCCAGTAGTATGGGCGCGGGTGGTACCTACGAGCAGTACTTC; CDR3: CASSMGAGGTYEQYF
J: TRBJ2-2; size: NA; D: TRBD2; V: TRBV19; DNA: TGTGCCAGTAGTATGAGACTAGCTCCGAGATCGAACACCGGGGAGCTGTTTTTT; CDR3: CASSMRLAPRSNTGELFF
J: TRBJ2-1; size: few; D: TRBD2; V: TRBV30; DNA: TGTGCCTGGACTACGACAGACTTTGGACTAGCGGGGTCGAATGAGCAGTTCTTC; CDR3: CAWTTTDFGLAGSNEQFF
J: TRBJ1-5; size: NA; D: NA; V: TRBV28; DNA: TGTGCCAGCAGTTTCGGGAAGGGGGATCAGCCCCAGCATTTT; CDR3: CASSFGKGDQPQHF
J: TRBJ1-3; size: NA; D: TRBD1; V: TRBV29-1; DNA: TGCAGCGTTGGACAGGGGGTCGGAAACACCATATATTTT; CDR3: CSVGQGVGNTIYF
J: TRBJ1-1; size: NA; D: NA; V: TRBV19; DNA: TGTGCCAGTAGTATGTGGACAGTGAACACTGAAGCTTTCTTT; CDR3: CASSMWTVNTEAFF
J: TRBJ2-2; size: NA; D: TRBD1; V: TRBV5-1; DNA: TGCGCCAGCAGCTTGAATGTTCGGGACAGGGTGTCGGATCCCGGGGAGCTGTTTTTT; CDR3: CASSLNVRDRVSDPGELFF
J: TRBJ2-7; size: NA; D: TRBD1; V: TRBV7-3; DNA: TGTGCCAGCAGCTCGGACAGGAGCTCCTACGAGCAGTACTTC; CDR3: CASSSDRSSYEQYF
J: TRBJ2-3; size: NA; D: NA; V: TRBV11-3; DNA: TGTGCCAGCAGCTTGGGGGCGCGGGCCCGAGGCACAGATACGCAGTATTTT; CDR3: CASSLGARARGTDTQYF
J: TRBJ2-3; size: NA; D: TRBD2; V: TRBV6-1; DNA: TGTGCCAGCAGTGGGGGTAGCGGGGGCCTCCCCACAGATACGCAGTATTTT; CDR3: CASSGGSGGLPTDTQYF
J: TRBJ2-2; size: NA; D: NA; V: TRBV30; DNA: TGTGCCTGGAGTCGGGACAAATCCACCGGGGAGCTGTTTTTT; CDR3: CAWSRDKSTGELFF
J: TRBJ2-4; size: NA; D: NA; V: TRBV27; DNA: TGTGCCAGCAGTTTAGTAGGAGGGGTTAGTGAAAACATTCAGTACTTC; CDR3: CASSLVGGVSENIQYF
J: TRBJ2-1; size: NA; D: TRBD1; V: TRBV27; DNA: TGTGCCAGCAGTTTCGGGGTCTCAGGGGGCTCCTACAATGAGCAGTTCTTC; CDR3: CASSFGVSGGSYNEQFF
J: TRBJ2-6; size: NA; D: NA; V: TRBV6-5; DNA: TGTGCCAGCAGTTACGGTGGTAGAGGGGCCAACGTCCTGACTTTC; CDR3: CASSYGGRGANVLTF
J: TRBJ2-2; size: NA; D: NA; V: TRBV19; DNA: TGTGCCAGCGGGGCCGGGGAGCTGTTTTTT; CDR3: CASGAGELFF
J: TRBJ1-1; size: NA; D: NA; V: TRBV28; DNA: TGTGCCAGCAGAACGTGGGCAGAAGCTTTCTTT; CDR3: CASRTWAEAFF
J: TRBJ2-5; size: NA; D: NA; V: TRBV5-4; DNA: TGTGCCAGCAGCTTCCCCAAGAGGGAGACCCAGTACTTC; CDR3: CASSFPKRETQYF
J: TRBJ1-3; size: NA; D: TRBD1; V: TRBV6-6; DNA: TGTGCCAGCAACGGACAGGGGAGAAACACCATATATTTT; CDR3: CASNGQGRNTIYF
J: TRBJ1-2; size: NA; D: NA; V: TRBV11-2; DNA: TGTGCCAGCAGCCCCGGTGGGGCAAGAGAGTCTGCTGGCTACACCTTC; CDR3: CASSPGGARESAGYTF
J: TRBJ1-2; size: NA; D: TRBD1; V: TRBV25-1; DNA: TGTGCCAGCAGTACTCGACAGGGGAGCTATGGCTACACCTTC; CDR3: CASSTRQGSYGYTF
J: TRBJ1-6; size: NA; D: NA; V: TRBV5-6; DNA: TGTGCCAGCAGCTCGCTAGTTACTTGGGATTCACCCCTCCACTTT; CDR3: CASSSLVTWDSPLHF
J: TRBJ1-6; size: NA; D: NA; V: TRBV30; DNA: TGTGCCTGGAGTGGATTGGACAGACATAATTCACCCCTCCACTTT; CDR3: CAWSGLDRHNSPLHF
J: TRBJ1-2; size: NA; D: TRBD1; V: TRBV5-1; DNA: TGCGCCAGCAGCTGGGGGACAGGGGGTTATGGCTACACCTTC; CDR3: CASSWGTGGYGYTF
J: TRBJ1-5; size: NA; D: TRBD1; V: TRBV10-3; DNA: TGTGCCATCAGTAAAGGGGGCAATGGCAATCAGCCCCAGCATTTT; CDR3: CAISKGGNGNQPQHF
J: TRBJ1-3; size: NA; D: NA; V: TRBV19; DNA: TGTGCCAGCACGTTTTTGGGGCGGTCTGGAAACACCATATATTTT; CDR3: CASTFLGRSGNTIYF
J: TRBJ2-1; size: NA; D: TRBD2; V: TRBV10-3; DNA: TGTGCCATCAGTGAAAGGCGGGAGGCTAACAATGAGCAGTTCTTC; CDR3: CAISERREANNEQFF
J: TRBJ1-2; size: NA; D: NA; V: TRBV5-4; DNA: TGTGCCAGCAGCTTGGAGACAGTCCTCAGCCGGCGCTACACCTTC; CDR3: CASSLETVLSRRYTF